This TCR beta chain was sequenced in a study of shared clonotypes between healthy human individuals. Looking at the study overall: Sampling drew on donors who were a couple of women and a few men aged 18 to 49.

TCRdb's copy holds only in-frame clones and misses some; the assay was immunoSEQ multiplex PCR. The sample lists fewer than 600,000 clones; 70% to 80% were seen once. CDR3 size: 15 residues. Trimming left V 2 bases short and J 4 bases short, with 14 bases between. Germline V lookup: CDR1 MDHEN, CDR2 SYDVKM. The receptor was isolated from a woman between 40 and 50 years old in good health. Some clones in this sample may be carry-over from other donors' samples. What was sequenced was PBMCs. The rearrangement links TRBV28 to TRBJ1-2; D possibly corresponds to TRBD1 (5 bases). CDR3 nucleotides: TGTGCCAGCAGTTTACCCGGGACGGGTTCCTATGGCTACACCTTC. This sequence encodes CASSLPGTGSYGYTF.